This T cell receptor (beta chain) was recovered during a study of OX40 agonist ivuxolimab in advanced cancers. Study details: Antecedent anti-PD-1, anti-PD-L1 or anti-CTLA-4 therapy was permissible, with 35% to 40% having received some. Partial responses were achieved by three patients, one with hepatocellular carcinoma and two with cutaneous melanoma.

Worth noting for this clone: What it binds is unknown.

V lost 2 bases, J lost 5 bases, and 15 bases lay in between. This CDR3 contains 15 residues. CDR1 and CDR2 from the germline V gene are SGDLS and YYNGEE. The repertoire was sequenced with immunoSEQ multiplex PCR; TCRdb's copy has only in-frame clones and lacks some. The data contain some 50,000 clones, approximately 91% of them singletons. Whole-study findings and limits: Normalized T-cell clonal expansion was also low in a subset of nonresponders.

The sequenced sample was CD4+ or CD8+ T cells sorted from blood, obtained in a trial of the OX40 agonist ivuxolimab. The chain recombines TRBV9 with TRBJ2-3; D perhaps matches TRBD2 (6 bases). This TCR derives from an adult with an advanced solid tumor such as melanoma, head and neck, liver or kidney cancer. The DNA of the CDR3 is TGTGCCAGCAGCGTCCGACTAGAAGAACTAGATACGCAGTATTTT. Protein product: CASSVRLEELDTQYF.